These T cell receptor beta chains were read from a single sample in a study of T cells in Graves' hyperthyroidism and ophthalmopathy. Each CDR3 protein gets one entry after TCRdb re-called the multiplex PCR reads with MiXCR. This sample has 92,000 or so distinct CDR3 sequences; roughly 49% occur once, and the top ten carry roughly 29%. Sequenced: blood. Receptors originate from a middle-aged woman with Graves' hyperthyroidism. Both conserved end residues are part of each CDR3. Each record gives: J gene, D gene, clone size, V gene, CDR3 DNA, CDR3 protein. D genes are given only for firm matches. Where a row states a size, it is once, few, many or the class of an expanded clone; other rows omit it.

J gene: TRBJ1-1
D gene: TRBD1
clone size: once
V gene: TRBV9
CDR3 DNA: TGTGCCAGCGGACCTTACAGGGGTAGTACTGAAGCTTTCTTT
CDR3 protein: CASGPYRGSTEAFF

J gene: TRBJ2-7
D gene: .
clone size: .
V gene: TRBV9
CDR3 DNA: TGTGCCAGCAGCCGTTGGGGGGACTCCTACGAGCAGTACTTC
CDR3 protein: CASSRWGDSYEQYF

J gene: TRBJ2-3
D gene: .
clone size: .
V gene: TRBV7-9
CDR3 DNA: TGTGCCAGCAGTCATACCGCGGCGGGACCCTCTTTAGATACGCAGTATTTT
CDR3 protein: CASSHTAAGPSLDTQYF

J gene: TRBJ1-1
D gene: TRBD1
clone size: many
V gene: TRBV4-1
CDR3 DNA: TGCGCCAGCAGCCAAGAGGACAGGGGTGGTGGGACTGAAGCTTTCTTT
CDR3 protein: CASSQEDRGGGTEAFF

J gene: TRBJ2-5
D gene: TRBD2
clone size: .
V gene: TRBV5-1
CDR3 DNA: TGCGCCAGCAGCTTGGAGGCTAGCGGCACCCAAGAGACCCAGTACTTC
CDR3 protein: CASSLEASGTQETQYF

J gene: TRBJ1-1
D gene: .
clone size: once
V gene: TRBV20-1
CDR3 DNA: TGCAGTGCTAGGGAGGGCATCGCCACTGAAGCTCTCTTT
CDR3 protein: CSAREGIATEALF

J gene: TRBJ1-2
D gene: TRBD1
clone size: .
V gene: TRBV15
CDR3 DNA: TGTGCCACCAGCAGAGGGGGACAGGGGGGCAATGGCTACACCTTC
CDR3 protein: CATSRGGQGGNGYTF

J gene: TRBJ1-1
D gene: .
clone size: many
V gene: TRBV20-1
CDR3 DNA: TGCAGTGCTAGAGATCCCCTCGGTCCGGCTTTCTTT
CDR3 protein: CSARDPLGPAFF

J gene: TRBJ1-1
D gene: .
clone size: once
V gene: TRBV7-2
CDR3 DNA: TGTGCCAGCAGCCAAGATCTCAGACAGCCTGAAGCTTTCTTT
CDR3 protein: CASSQDLRQPEAFF

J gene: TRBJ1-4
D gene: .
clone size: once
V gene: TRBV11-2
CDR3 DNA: TGTGCCAGCAGCACCCCTTCAGGCGGAAGGGAAAAACTGTTTTTT
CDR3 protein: CASSTPSGGREKLFF

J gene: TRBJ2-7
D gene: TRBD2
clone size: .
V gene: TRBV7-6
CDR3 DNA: TGTGCCAGCAGCCAGACTAGCGGGAGGGTCTACGAGCAGTGCTTC
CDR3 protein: CASSQTSGRVYEQCF

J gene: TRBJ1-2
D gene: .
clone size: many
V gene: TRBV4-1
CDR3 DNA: TGCGCCAGCAGCCAAGCGGGGGGCTATTATGGCTACACCTTC
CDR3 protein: CASSQAGGYYGYTF

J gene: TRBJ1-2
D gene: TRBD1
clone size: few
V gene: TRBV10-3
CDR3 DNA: TGTGCCATCACCTCCGGGACAGGGCATAACTATGGCTACACCTTC
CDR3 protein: CAITSGTGHNYGYTF

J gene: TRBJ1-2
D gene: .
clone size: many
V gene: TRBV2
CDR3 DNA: TGTGCTGACACGACGGCGGGTGGGTCCAGCCATGGCTACACCTTC
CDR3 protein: CADTTAGGSSHGYTF

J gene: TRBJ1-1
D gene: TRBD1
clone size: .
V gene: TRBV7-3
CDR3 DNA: TGTGCCAGCTCGGGACAGGTAACTGAAGCTTTCTTT
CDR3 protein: CASSGQVTEAFF

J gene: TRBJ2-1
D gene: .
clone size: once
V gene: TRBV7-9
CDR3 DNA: TGTGCCAGCAGTTTAGTTCGATTGGGAAATGAGCAGTTCTTC
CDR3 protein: CASSLVRLGNEQFF

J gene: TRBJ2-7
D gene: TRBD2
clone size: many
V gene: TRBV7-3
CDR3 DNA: TGTGCCAGCAGCCTAGCGGGAGCCAGGAAGCAGTACTTC
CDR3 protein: CASSLAGARKQYF

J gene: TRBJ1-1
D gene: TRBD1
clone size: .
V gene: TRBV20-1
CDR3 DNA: TGCAGTGCTGCGACAGGGGGCGGACCTGAAGCTTTCTTT
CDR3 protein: CSAATGGGPEAFF